This TCR beta chain was identified during a study of molecular identifiers for immune sequencing clone quantification. Bulk TCR libraries used previously described methods and listed TCR primers. TCRdb passed the PCR reads through MiXCR, listing each CDR3 protein once. The sample gives about 510,000 distinct CDR3 sequences, about 25% of which show up once; 0.7% to 0.9% is in the top ten. This clonotype showed up many times. CDR1 is SQVTM, CDR2 ANQGSEA, per germline. CDR3 length: 15 residues. V gave up 3 bases and J gave up 0 bases, with 12 bases separating them. The source is a human donor in good health. Some libraries in this study had Jurkat cell RNA spiked in. The chain has TRBV29-1 and TRBJ2-1, with a possible D match to TRBD2 (6 bases). The sample consisted of naive CD8+ T cells from blood, with Jurkat cell RNA spiked in. This sample's subset: FACS-sorted CD8+CD4-CCR7+CD45RA+ naive T cells. Written as DNA, the CDR3 is TGCAGCGTTGAGGAGGGGTTTGTCTCCTACAATGAGCAGTTCTTC. Protein sequence: CSVEEGFVSYNEQFF.